Listed here are 24 T cell receptor beta chains from one sample, sequenced in a study of blood T cells in healthy people across ages. Combining a sample-barcoded 5' primer with a J-beta primer mix, a second PCR ran for about 7 to 11 cycles. TCRdb reprocessed the 5' RACE reads via MiXCR and lists one record per CDR3 protein. The sample has about 830,000 distinct CDR3 sequences; roughly 64% are singletons. The sequenced sample consisted of blood. All receptors derive from a man aged 25 to 45 in good health.

V gene TRBV7-2 combines with J gene TRBJ2-4, with TRBD2 matching over 7 bases. The J call may be in error: the DNA end matches TRBJ2-7 better. Germline CDR1 SGHTA, CDR2 FQGNSA. The CDR3 sequence is 15 residues long. The DNA of the CDR3 is TGTGCCAGCAGCTTAGCGGGGGGGATCCCCAACGAGCAGTACTTC. Amino acids: CASSLAGGIPNEQYF.

The chain links TRBV4-1 to TRBJ2-5; TRBD1 agrees at 7 bases. V dropped 1 base and J dropped 0; count of bases not matched to a gene: 8. There are 17 residues in the CDR3. Germline lookup yields CDR1 MGHRA and CDR2 YSYEKL. DNA of the CDR3: TGCGCCAGCAGCCAAGGCGGCCGACAGGGACACCAAGAGACCCAGTACTTC. Translating gives CASSQGGRQGHQETQYF.

V gene TRBV5-6 combines with J gene TRBJ2-7, with D possibly matching TRBD2 (6 bases). Trimming shortened V by 1 base and J by 6 bases, and 8 bases separated the two germline ends. This CDR3 is 12 amino acids long. Germline CDR1 is SGHDT and CDR2 is YYEEEE. The CDR3 DNA is TGTGCCAGCAGCTTGAGGGGACTCGAGCAGTACTTC. It codes for CASSLRGLEQYF. The full variable domain, rest sourced from reference TRBV5-6 and TRBJ2-7, is DAGVTQSPTHLIKTRGQQVTLRCSPKSGHDTVSWYQQALGQGPQFIFQYYEEEERQRGNFPDRFSGHQFPNYSSELNVNALLLGDSALYLCASSLRGLEQYFGPGTRLTVT.

The chain couples TRBV20-1 to TRBJ1-1; no definite D call. Germline CDR1 reads DFQATT; CDR2 reads SNEGSKA (reference sequence). Between the trimmed V and J ends, which lost 3 bases and 5 bases, there was a span of 16 bases. The CDR3 contains 14 residues. CDR3 sequence reads: CSASLAGSETEAFF. The CDR3 region has the DNA TGCAGTGCTAGCTTGGCGGGATCGGAGACTGAAGCTTTCTTT.

This clonotype appeared a few times. CDR3 loop: CASSPWTETYEQYF. The CDR3 DNA reads as TGTGCCAGCAGCCCCTGGACGGAAACCTACGAGCAGTACTTC. The chain uses TRBV7-9 and TRBJ2-7; D unresolved. The CDR3 covers 14 residues. The V end lost 5 bases, the J end lost 2 bases, and 13 bases lay between the germline ends. Germline lookup yields CDR1 SEHNR and CDR2 FQNEAQ (reference sequence).

The genes are TRBV20-1 and TRBJ2-1; D is tentatively TRBD1 or TRBD2 (5 bases each). V was cut by 3 bases and J by 4 bases, with 16 bases left in between. Germline V gene sequence: CDR1 DFQATT, CDR2 SNEGSKA (reference sequence). The CDR3 is made up of 15 amino acids. The DNA of the CDR3 is TGCAGTGCTAGGGGCCGGGACCTCAAATACAATGAGCAGTTCTTC. This translates into CSARGRDLKYNEQFF.

In this sample, this clonotype turned up once. This chain uses TRBV27 with TRBJ2-7; 7 nucleotides match TRBD2. In germline, CDR1 is MNHEY, CDR2 SMNVEV (reference sequence). Losses at the gene ends were 8 bases for V and 2 bases for J; bases not matched to a gene: 15. This CDR3 contains 16 residues. This CDR3 is CASPTKGREFAYEQYF. In DNA form, the CDR3 reads TGTGCCAGCCCGACGAAAGGGCGGGAGTTTGCCTACGAGCAGTACTTC.

J is TRBJ2-1 and V is TRBV7-2; D perhaps matches TRBD2 (5 bases). Deletions cut 3 bases from V and 3 bases from J, with 12 bases between. This CDR3 has 15 amino acids. The V gene's germline CDR1 is SGHTA and CDR2 FQGNSA. CDR3 nucleotides: TGTGCCAGCAGCTTCGCTAGCTCTGGCTACAATGAGCAGTTCTTC. It specifies CASSFASSGYNEQFF.

The rearrangement joins TRBV2 to TRBJ1-5; D remains ambiguous. Per germline, CDR1 SNHLY and CDR2 FYNNEI. Trimming removed 0 bases from V and 0 bases from J, with 6 bases in between. There are 15 residues in the CDR3. Here the CDR3 DNA reads TGTGCCAGCAGTGAAGCTGGGAATAGCAATCAGCCCCAGCATTTT. As protein: CASSEAGNSNQPQHF.

This clonotype was counted only a few times. J is TRBJ1-2 and V is TRBV7-2; 7 bases align to TRBD1. Germline values: CDR1 SGHTA, CDR2 FQGNSA. The CDR3 spans 15 residues. The J segment lost 4 bases and the V segment lost 0 bases, leaving 5 bases of the junction unmatched. CDR3 DNA: TGTGCCAGCAGCTTAGCTGGGACAGCTATCTATGGCTACACCTTC. Protein sequence: CASSLAGTAIYGYTF.

Details on this clonotype: Possible read error: a much larger clone is one base away. V and J are TRBV6-2 or TRBV6-3 and TRBJ2-5; D is possibly TRBD2 (6 bases). The CDR3 covers 15 residues. The ends were cut back, 2 bases at V and 5 bases at J, with 15 bases in the middle. Germline CDR1 MNHEY, CDR2 SVGEGT. The CDR3 sequence is CASSYAKTGSETQYF. CDR3 nucleotides: TGTGCCAGCAGTTACGCGAAGACCGGGAGCGAGACCCAGTACTTC.

This clonotype was found a few times. This sequence joins TRBV28 and TRBJ2-7; D gene unclear. V shed 8 bases and J shed 0 bases, with 14 bases lying between them. The CDR3 spans 14 residues. CDR1 is MDHEN and CDR2 is SYDVKM in the germline V gene. CDR3 bases: TGTGCCAGCTCTGGACCTCCCCTCTCCTACGAGCAGTACTTC. Translating it yields CASSGPPLSYEQYF.

This sequence joins TRBV7-2 and TRBJ1-4; D is possibly TRBD1 (5 bases). CDR1 SGHTA and CDR2 FQGNSA come from the germline V gene. Trimming took 2 bases from V and 7 from J, leaving 14 bases between them. The CDR3 consists of 15 residues. Here the CDR3 DNA reads TGTGCCAGCAGCTTATCCCCCGCAGGGTTTGAAAAACTGTTTTTT. It specifies CASSLSPAGFEKLFF.

The chain combines TRBV9 with TRBJ2-3; D unclear. Looked up from germline, CDR1 is SGDLS and CDR2 is YYNGEE. The CDR3 is 13 amino acids. Trimming left V 0 bases short and J 4 bases short, with 6 bases between. The CDR3 DNA reads as TGTGCCAGCAGCGTAGCTTTGGCAGATACGCAGTATTTT. It specifies CASSVALADTQYF.

This clonotype has more than one count but fewer than ten. This rearrangement joins TRBV7-6 to TRBJ2-7; perhaps TRBD2 as D (6 bases). The V end lost 4 bases, the J end lost 4 bases, and 14 bases lay between the germline ends. CDR1 and CDR2 from the germline V gene are SGHVS and FNYEAQ. CDR3 length: 14 residues. The chain's CDR3 is CASSSQEGAYEQYF. The CDR3 region has the DNA TGTGCCAGCAGCTCACAGGAGGGAGCTTACGAGCAGTACTTC.

The gene calls are TRBV7-9 and TRBJ2-3, with D possibly being TRBD2 (7 bases). The CDR3 totals 15 residues. V lost 4 bases to trimming and J lost 4 bases, with 15 bases between them. Germline CDR1 is SEHNR and CDR2 is FQNEAQ (reference sequence). Written as DNA, the CDR3 is TGTGCCAGCAGCTCCGACCAGGGGAGGGCAGATACGCAGTATTTT. Residues: CASSSDQGRADTQYF.

The chain employs TRBV25-1 and TRBJ1-1; D not resolved. The CDR3 has 17 amino acids. The V end was cut by 4 bases, the J end by 3 bases, with 21 bases between. Germline CDR1 and CDR2: MGHDK and SYGVNS. The CDR3 reads CASSGPRRSVYYTEAFF. CDR3 DNA sequence: TGTGCCAGCAGTGGGCCCCGTCGTTCAGTTTACTACACTGAAGCTTTCTTT.

This clonotype came up a few times. The gene calls are TRBV7-2 and TRBJ2-3; the match to TRBD2 covers 10 bases. V gave up 5 bases and J gave up 5 bases; unmatched junction bases: 10. Looked up from germline, CDR1 is SGHTA and CDR2 is FQGNSA. The CDR3 covers 16 residues. The DNA of the CDR3 is TGTGCCAGCAGCCGAGCTCTAGCGGGAGTACGAGATACGCAGTATTTT. Its protein product is CASSRALAGVRDTQYF.

This clonotype was counted once. The chain uses TRBV11-1 and TRBJ2-1; D call uncertain. V gave up 1 base and J gave up 5 bases, with 6 bases separating them. CDR1 SGHAT and CDR2 FQDESV come from the germline V gene (reference sequence). The CDR3 is 13 amino acids. CDR3 loop: CASSLVENNEQFF. DNA of the CDR3: TGTGCCAGCAGCTTAGTGGAAAACAATGAGCAGTTCTTC. The full variable domain, rest sourced from reference TRBV11-1 and TRBJ2-1, is EAEVAQSPRYKITEKSQAVAFWCDPISGHATLYWYRQILGQGPELLVQFQDESVVDDSQLPKDRFSAERLKGVDSTLKIQPAELGDSAMYLCASSLVENNEQFFGPGTRLTVL.

V gene TRBV4-3 combines with J gene TRBJ2-5, with a tentative D call TRBD2 (7 bases). CDR1 is LGHNA, CDR2 YSLEER, per germline. The CDR3 runs 16 residues. Trimming stripped 0 bases from V and 0 bases from J, with 11 bases between. DNA for the CDR3: TGCGCCAGCAGCCAAGATTTCGGGGGGCACCAAGAGACCCAGTACTTC. This gives the protein CASSQDFGGHQETQYF.

This clonotype was recorded a few times. The rearrangement uses TRBV7-2 and TRBJ1-4; D unclear. The CDR3 is 14 amino acids. Germline assignment: CDR1 SGHTA and CDR2 FQGNSA. Trimming shortened V by 2 bases and J by 4 bases, and 8 bases separated the two germline ends. The CDR3 DNA reads as TGTGCCAGCAGCTTACGGCCGGATAATGAAAAACTGTTTTTT. It is translated as CASSLRPDNEKLFF. Full variable domain (rest looked up from reference TRBV7-2 and TRBJ1-4): GAGVSQSPSNKVTEKGKDVELRCDPISGHTALYWYRQSLGQGLEFLIYFQGNSAPDKSGLPSDRFSAERTGGSVSTLTIQRTQQEDSAVYLCASSLRPDNEKLFFGSGTQLSVL.

V gene TRBV4-2 combines with J gene TRBJ2-7; 8 positions match TRBD2. V dropped 3 bases and J dropped 0; count of bases not matched to a gene: 7. The CDR3 is 16 residues long. Germline CDR1 and CDR2: LGHNA and YNFKEQ. CDR3 nucleotide sequence: TGTGCCAGCAGCCAGTCGACTAGCGCGAGCTCCTACGAGCAGTACTTC. Protein product: CASSQSTSASSYEQYF.

This clonotype was seen only once. The CDR3 reads CASSGMREQQYF. CDR3 DNA sequence: TGTGCCAGCAGCGGTATGAGAGAGCAGCAGTATTTT. The chain employs TRBV14 and TRBJ2-3; D unresolved. CDR3 size: 12 residues. The V end lost 5 bases, the J end lost 11 bases, and 14 bases lay between the germline ends. Germline assignment: CDR1 SGHDN and CDR2 FVKESK.

DNA for the CDR3: TGTGCCACCTCGGGGGTAGGGGACCAGCAGTACTTC. It specifies CATSGVGDQQYF. The chain recombines TRBV6-5 with TRBJ2-7; a weak D match, TRBD2 (6 bases). Germline lookup yields CDR1 MNHEY and CDR2 SVGAGI. The length of the CDR3 is 12 residues. V lost 10 bases and J 8 bases, leaving 18 bases between the germline ends.